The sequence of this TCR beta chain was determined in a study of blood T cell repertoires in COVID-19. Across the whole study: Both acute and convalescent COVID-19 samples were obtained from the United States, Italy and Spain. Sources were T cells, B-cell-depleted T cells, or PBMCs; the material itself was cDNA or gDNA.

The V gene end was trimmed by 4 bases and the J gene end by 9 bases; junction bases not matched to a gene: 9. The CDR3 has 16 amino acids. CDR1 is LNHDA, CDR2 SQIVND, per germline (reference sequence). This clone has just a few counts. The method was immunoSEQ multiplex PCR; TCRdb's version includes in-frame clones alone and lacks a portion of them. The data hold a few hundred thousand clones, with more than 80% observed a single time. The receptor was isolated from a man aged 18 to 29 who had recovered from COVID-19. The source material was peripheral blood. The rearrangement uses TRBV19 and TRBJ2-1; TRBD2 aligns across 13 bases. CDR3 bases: TGTGCCAGTAGTACTGCCCCGGGACTAGCGGGATCTGAGCAGTTCTTC. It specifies CASSTAPGLAGSEQFF.